This TCR beta chain originates from a study of T cell clones after liver transplantation. V was pared by 7 bases and J by 11 bases, with 23 bases between. There are 15 residues in the CDR3. Germline CDR1 MNHNS, CDR2 SASEGT. The table came from immunoSEQ multiplex PCR; TCRdb's copy has only in-frame clones and leaves some out. The sample has over 50,000 clones; 84% are singletons. The V call is TRBV6-1, the J call TRBJ1-4; D is possibly TRBD1 (6 bases). This material consisted of CD4+ T cells from blood, taken before liver transplant. This clonotype was sampled from a human donor who received a liver transplant. The CDR3 region is CASIPRVQGSEKLFF. DNA of the CDR3: TGTGCCAGCATCCCGAGGGTGCAGGGGTCTGAGAAACTGTTTTTT.